This TCR beta chain was sequenced in a study of tumor and adjacent non-tumor tissue in lung cancer. V was shortened by 5 bases and J by 8 bases, with 9 bases between the two germline ends. The CDR3 length is 11 residues. This sample's RNA came from whole unsorted tissue. The library came from three nested PCR rounds adapted from ARM-PCR protocols. TCRdb analysed the multiplex PCR reads with MiXCR anew, one entry per CDR3 protein. In the table there are some 77,000 distinct CDR3 sequences, 55% to 70% of which are singletons. Details on this clonotype: Because it lacks the conserved phenylalanine or tryptophan at the end, this CDR3 is likely a read error.

The chain couples TRBV12-3 or TRBV12-4 to TRBJ1-1; D remains unclear. Sequencing used lung tumor tissue. The TCR sequence derives from a woman in her 70s with non-small cell lung cancer. In DNA form, the CDR3 reads TGTGCCAGCAGTATGACGAACGAAGCTTTCATT. Translation: CASSMTNEAFI.